Following are 12 T cell receptor beta chains from one sample sequenced in a study of T cells after yellow fever vaccination. TCRdb re-called the 5' RACE reads through MiXCR, storing one row per CDR3 protein. Of about 260,000 distinct CDR3 sequences detected, 10% to 15% appear once; the ten largest clones hold 0.5% to 0.6%. Here the sequenced sample was CD4+ T cells sorted from PBMCs, taken 45 days after the yellow fever booster vaccination. These receptors all stem from a man under 40 who received the YFV17D yellow fever vaccine.

This clonotype appeared a few times. The chain joins TRBV4-3 to TRBJ1-2; D uncertain. Germline V lookup: CDR1 LGHNA, CDR2 YSLEER. The CDR3 consists of 16 residues. V was trimmed by 0 bases and J by 2 bases, leaving 13 bases between them. In DNA form, the CDR3 reads TGCGCCAGCAGCCAAGAATTCGCGAAACTAAACTATGGCTACACCTTC. Amino acid sequence: CASSQEFAKLNYGYTF.

The V call is TRBV6-5, the J call TRBJ1-6; D remains unclear. The germline V gene has CDR1 MNHEY and CDR2 SVGAGI. V shed 4 bases and J shed 6 bases, with 13 bases lying between them. The CDR3 has 15 residues. CDR3 residues: CASSSFAVGNSPLHF. In DNA, the CDR3 is TGTGCCAGCAGTTCGTTCGCGGTTGGTAATTCACCCCTCCACTTT.

The genes are TRBV6-2 or TRBV6-3 and TRBJ1-5, with a weak D call TRBD1 (6 bases). Germline V CDR1 and CDR2: MNHEY, SVGEGT. The V and J ends lost 10 bases and 3 bases respectively, with 16 bases between them. The CDR3 length is 14 residues. The CDR3 here is CATHLSGVNQPQHF. The CDR3 bases are TGTGCCACTCACCTTTCAGGGGTCAATCAGCCCCAGCATTTT.

The chain combines TRBV4-3 with TRBJ2-4, with a possible D match to TRBD2 (5 bases). CDR3 length: 17 amino acids. CDR1 is LGHNA, CDR2 YSLEER, per germline. V was pared by 0 bases and J by 0 bases, with 12 bases between. The CDR3 DNA sequence: TGCGCCAGCAGCCAAGATCGGGAACAACTAGCCAAAAACATTCAGTACTTC. Its protein is CASSQDREQLAKNIQYF.

This clonotype has only a few counts. The chain has TRBV11-1 and TRBJ2-1; 14 nucleotides align to TRBD2. With V trimmed by 5 bases and J by 9 bases, 15 bases remained unmatched. Per the germline V gene, CDR1 is SGHAT and CDR2 is FQDESV (reference sequence). The CDR3 totals 18 residues. As DNA, the CDR3 is TGTGCCAGCAGCGAAAAACGCCGACTAGCGGGAGGGCTTCCTGAGCAGTTCTTC. Amino acid sequence: CASSEKRRLAGGLPEQFF.

V usage is TRBV7-2 and J usage is TRBJ2-5; TRBD2 aligns across 8 bases. Germline V gene sequence: CDR1 SGHTA, CDR2 FQGNSA. V shed 5 bases and J 4 bases; nucleotides not matched to a gene: 12. This CDR3 comprises 16 residues. CDR3 in amino acids: CASSPLREGRGETQYF. For the CDR3, the DNA is TGTGCCAGCAGCCCACTCCGGGAGGGCCGTGGAGAGACCCAGTACTTC.

V and J are TRBV6-1 and TRBJ2-1; D gene uncertain. CDR3 length equals 16 residues. Trimming cost V 5 bases and J 1 base, with 15 bases left between them. In germline, CDR1 is MNHNS, CDR2 SASEGT. The CDR3 loop reads CASSPTWGRSYNEQFF. The CDR3 DNA follows: TGTGCCAGCAGTCCCACGTGGGGAAGGTCCTACAATGAGCAGTTCTTC.

This clonotype was seen a handful of times. The chain couples TRBV29-1 to TRBJ1-1, with TRBD1 matching over 9 bases. Germline loops: CDR1 SQVTM, CDR2 ANQGSEA. The length of the CDR3 is 14 residues. The V gene end was trimmed by 6 bases and the J gene end by 6 bases; junction bases not matched to a gene: 11. CDR3 bases: TGCAGCGTCGCCCAAAGACAGGGGGTTTCTGAAGCTTTCTTT. Translating gives CSVAQRQGVSEAFF.

V usage is TRBV6-5 and J usage is TRBJ2-7; tentative D call: TRBD2 (5 bases). With 6 bases removed from V and 6 bases from J, the gap between germline ends came to 12 bases. The germline CDR1 and CDR2 sequences are MNHEY and SVGAGI. This CDR3 region has 12 residues. DNA of the CDR3: TGTGCCAGCAGGACTACCCCGGGCGAGCAGTACTTC. This translates into CASRTTPGEQYF.

This clonotype was counted only a few times. As DNA, the CDR3 is TGTGCCAGCGCTTTGACAGGGGACACCTCCGGTGGCTACACCTTC. As protein: CASALTGDTSGGYTF. The genes are TRBV6-2 or TRBV6-3 and TRBJ1-2; 8 bases are a match to TRBD1. CDR3 size: 15 residues. Trimming took 8 bases from V and 7 from J; bases not matched to a gene: 15. Germline V gene lookup returns CDR1 MNHEY and CDR2 SVGEGT.

For this clonotype: The germline gene is not matched at one end of the junction; a read error may be the cause. The genes are TRBV20-1 and TRBJ1-5, with D possibly matching TRBD1 (5 bases). The V gene's germline CDR1 is DFQATT and CDR2 SNEGSKA (reference sequence). This CDR3 comprises 16 residues. The CDR3 DNA reads as TGCTGTGCTAGTCCCAGGGAGGGGCATAGCAATCAGCCCCAGCATTTT. This translates into CCASPREGHSNQPQHF.

The chain combines TRBV5-1 with TRBJ2-3; TRBD2 matches at 11 bases. Looked up from germline, CDR1 is SGHRS and CDR2 is YFSETQ. The CDR3 is 16 amino acids. The V and J ends lost 4 bases and 5 bases, in that order; junction bases with no gene match: 9. The CDR3 DNA follows: TGCGCCAGCAGCCCCTCTAGCGGGAGGAAAGAAGATACGCAGTATTTT. Its translation: CASSPSSGRKEDTQYF.